This entry lists 15 T cell receptor beta chains sequenced from one sample in a study of cytomegalovirus exposure and HLA in healthy donors. The PCR contained 60 Vbeta and 13 Jbeta primers. Clones were sequenced by immunoSEQ multiplex PCR, and TCRdb holds only the in-frame ones, with some missing. The table records around 150,000 clones, 66% of them present only once. Input material: PBMCs. Every receptor here comes from a woman in her fifties or sixties in good health and CMV-seronegative.

The chain carries TRBV5-1 and TRBJ2-7; 8 bases map to TRBD2. J gave up 6 bases and V 0 bases, and 5 bases lay outside the gene matches. Germline assignment: CDR1 SGHRS and CDR2 YFSETQ. The CDR3 has 14 residues. As DNA, the CDR3 is TGCGCCAGCAGCTTGGCGAGCGGGAGTACCGAGCAGTACTTC. Encoded protein: CASSLASGSTEQYF.

The V gene is TRBV11-2, the J gene TRBJ1-6; D gene uncertain. The CDR3 is 14 residues long. CDR1 and CDR2 from the germline V gene are SGHAT and FQNNGV. Trimming shortened V by 5 bases and J by 8 bases, and 13 bases separated the two germline ends. The CDR3 DNA reads as TGTGCCAGCAGCCCCCCAGGATTGGATTCACCCCTCCACTTT. This gives the protein CASSPPGLDSPLHF. Full variable domain (outside the CDR3, taken from reference TRBV11-2 and TRBJ1-6): EAGVAQSPRYKIIEKRQSVAFWCNPISGHATLYWYQQILGQGPKLLIQFQNNGVVDDSQLPKDRFSAERLKGVDSTLKIQPAKLEDSAVYLCASSPPGLDSPLHFGNGTRLTVT.

This clone was counted only a few times. This CDR3 is CASSLAGGGAVEQFF. DNA of the CDR3: TGCGCCAGCAGCTTGGCCGGAGGGGGGGCGGTTGAGCAGTTCTTC. The genes are TRBV5-1 and TRBJ2-1, with TRBD2 as a possible D gene (7 bases). Trimming stripped 0 bases from V and 9 bases from J, with 16 bases between. Germline assignment: CDR1 SGHRS and CDR2 YFSETQ. CDR3 length: 15 residues.

This rearrangement joins TRBV7-9 to TRBJ2-6; TRBD1 matches at 9 bases. Germline V gene lookup returns CDR1 SEHNR and CDR2 FQNEAQ (reference sequence). The CDR3 consists of 19 residues. The V gene end was trimmed by 1 base and the J gene end by 3 bases; junction bases not matched to a gene: 10. For the CDR3, the DNA is TGTGCCAGCAGCTTAGGGTGGGGACAGGGAGTCGATGGGGCCAACGTCCTGACTTTC. Its translation: CASSLGWGQGVDGANVLTF.

This clone showed up just a few times. The J gene is TRBJ1-5, the V gene TRBV21-1; the table's D call, TRBD1, was not checked against the DNA. TRBV21-1 is listed as a pseudogene. This CDR3 comprises 18 residues. The CDR3 nucleotides read TGTGCCAGCACCCCGACAGGGCGGGTTGAGTCCGGCAATCAGCCCCAGCATTTT. Its translation is CASTPTGRVESGNQPQHF.

This clone has only a few counts. V is TRBV7-8 and J is TRBJ2-1, with 13 bases aligning to TRBD2. The CDR3 extends over 17 amino acids. Unmatched junction bases numbered 11, after V lost 4 bases and J lost 8 bases. Germline CDR1 SGHVS, CDR2 FQNEAQ. The CDR3 sequence is CASSSNVRTSGSYEQFF. DNA for the CDR3: TGTGCCAGCAGCTCAAACGTCCGGACTAGCGGGAGCTATGAGCAGTTCTTC.

The chain couples TRBV9 to TRBJ2-5, with TRBD2 matching 11 bases. The CDR3 has 14 residues. Germline CDR1 SGDLS, CDR2 YYNGEE. V lost 3 bases and J lost 4; bases outside the gene matches: 2. CDR3: CASSAGLAGETQYF. The CDR3 DNA sequence: TGTGCCAGCAGCGCAGGACTAGCGGGAGAGACCCAGTACTTC.

In DNA, the CDR3 is TGTGCCAGCAGCCCGGGGTACAATGAGCAGTTCTTC. Residues: CASSPGYNEQFF. The rearrangement uses TRBV7-6 and TRBJ2-1, with a weak D call TRBD2 (5 bases). V was shortened by 5 bases and J by 4 bases, with 6 bases between the two germline ends. The CDR3 sequence is 12 residues long. From germline, CDR1 is SGHVS and CDR2 FNYEAQ. The complete variable domain, with remaining parts taken from reference TRBV7-6 and TRBJ2-1, reads GAGVSQSPRYKVTKRGQDVALRCDPISGHVSLYWYRQALGQGPEFLTYFNYEAQQDKSGLPNDRFSAERPEGSISTLTIQRTEQRDSAMYRCASSPGYNEQFFGPGTRLTVL.

This clone was counted only a few times. CDR3 region: CASSLIQGSGNTIYF. The CDR3 nucleotides read TGTGCCAGCAGCTTGATTCAGGGCTCTGGAAACACCATATATTTT. The chain links TRBV7-6 to TRBJ1-3; possible D gene TRBD1, 5 bases. The CDR3 loop spans 15 amino acids. Deletions cut 3 bases from V and 0 bases from J, with 9 bases between. Per germline, CDR1 SGHVS and CDR2 FNYEAQ.

This clone was picked up a small number of times. The sample has other DNA sequences that encode this CDR3 too. The CDR3 DNA reads TGTGCCAGCAGCTTATCTGCCGGGGAGCTGTTTTTT. Translation gives CASSLSAGELFF. The chain joins TRBV5-6 to TRBJ2-2; D not resolved. The CDR3 length is 12 residues. Trimming removed 2 bases from V and 6 bases from J, with 5 bases in between. Germline CDR1 and CDR2: SGHDT and YYEEEE.

The rearrangement joins TRBV5-1 to TRBJ2-7, with 8 positions matching TRBD2. The germline V gene encodes CDR1 SGHRS and CDR2 YFSETQ. The CDR3 runs to 18 residues. V shed 4 bases, J shed 3 bases, and the junction held 18 bases outside the gene matches. CDR3 loop: CASSRGASGRLDNYEQYF. CDR3 nucleotides: TGCGCCAGCAGCCGGGGGGCTAGCGGGCGCCTCGACAACTACGAGCAGTACTTC.

The chain carries TRBV5-1 and TRBJ2-1; 10 bases agree with TRBD1. The trim removed 4 bases at V and 2 bases at J, leaving 3 bases unmatched. CDR1 is SGHRS and CDR2 is YFSETQ in the germline V gene. The CDR3 has 15 residues. CDR3 loop: CASSPGTGAYNEQFF. CDR3 nucleotides: TGCGCCAGCAGCCCTGGGACAGGGGCCTACAATGAGCAGTTCTTC.

The chain employs TRBV19 and TRBJ1-4; D remains unclear. The CDR3 has 15 amino acids. Deletions cut 5 bases from V and 8 bases from J, with 18 bases between. CDR1 is LNHDA, CDR2 SQIVND, per germline (reference sequence). The CDR3 is CASSLLLWSGEKLFF. In DNA form, the CDR3 reads TGTGCCAGTAGTCTACTACTTTGGAGTGGCGAAAAACTGTTTTTT.

This clone was seen more than once but under ten times. The V call is TRBV19, the J call TRBJ2-5; 7 nucleotides line up with TRBD1. After removal of 6 bases from V and 5 bases from J, the junction contained 12 bases not matched to a gene. Germline V gives CDR1 LNHDA, CDR2 SQIVND (reference sequence). The CDR3 covers 15 residues. CDR3 residues: CASSSGGAVRETQYF. For the CDR3, the DNA is TGTGCCAGTAGCTCAGGGGGAGCGGTTCGGGAGACCCAGTACTTC.

The genes are TRBV7-8 and TRBJ1-5, with D perhaps TRBD1 (6 bases). Per the germline V gene, CDR1 is SGHVS and CDR2 is FQNEAQ. V lost 5 bases, J lost 11 bases, and 10 bases lay in between. The CDR3 extends over 11 amino acids. The CDR3 bases are TGTGCCAGCAGCCAAGGGGGGGCCCAGCATTTT. Translated, it gives CASSQGGAQHF.